The TCR beta chain under discussion was sequenced for a study of T cell changes during pregnancy in multiple sclerosis. Assay: immunoSEQ multiplex PCR; the TCRdb copy retains only in-frame clones and omits some. The sample shows tens of thousands of clones, over 90% of them seen only once. Germline lookup yields CDR1 LNHNV and CDR2 YYDKDF (reference sequence). CDR3 length equals 16 residues. V was clipped by 0 bases and J by 2 bases; unmatched bases: 6. Sample: peripheral blood, taken after pregnancy. This clonotype was obtained from a female donor with multiple sclerosis, enrolled in a pregnancy study. V usage is TRBV15 and J usage is TRBJ2-7; 8 bases agree with TRBD1. CDR3 residues: CATSRDLVQGAYEQYF. The CDR3 DNA sequence: TGTGCCACCAGCAGAGATTTAGTACAGGGGGCCTACGAGCAGTACTTC.